The 20 T cell receptor beta chains below all came from one sample that was sequenced in a study of T-cell reconstitution after alpha-beta-depleted transplantation in children. Unique molecular identifiers were used in preparing the TCRbeta library. TCRdb independently ran MiXCR on the PCR reads; one entry per CDR3 protein. The sample lists 780,000 or so distinct CDR3 sequences; under 20% were seen once. The material sequenced was PBMCs, mostly from graft donor cells, taken 360 days after TCRalphabeta/CD19-depleted stem cell transplant. The origin of the receptors is a male patient aged 10-17 years who had a stem cell transplant for acute lymphoblastic leukemia, so the T cells may come from the graft donor.

V is TRBV4-1 and J is TRBJ2-7, with D tentatively TRBD1 (6 bases). This CDR3 has 16 amino acids. CDR1 is MGHRA and CDR2 is YSYEKL in the germline V gene. Trimming removed 3 bases at V and 2 bases at J, with 17 bases between. The CDR3 bases are TGCGCCAGCAGCCATACCCTCCGGGACAAGCCCTACGAGCAGTACTTC. This encodes CASSHTLRDKPYEQYF.

The V and J genes are TRBV5-1 and TRBJ2-3; D is unclear. CDR3 size: 14 residues. Germline loops: CDR1 SGHRS, CDR2 YFSETQ. With 0 bases removed from V and 5 bases from J, the gap between germline ends came to 10 bases. CDR3 residues: CASSLVRAGDTQYF. In DNA, the CDR3 is TGCGCCAGCAGCTTGGTAAGGGCAGGAGATACGCAGTATTTT.

This clonotype was seen many times. The V call is TRBV10-3, the J call TRBJ2-1; 7 positions agree with TRBD2. The CDR3 loop spans 13 amino acids. CDR1 and CDR2 (germline): ENHRY, SYGVKD. V was pared by 11 bases and J by 6 bases, with 10 bases of the junction left unmatched. DNA for the CDR3: TGTGCCTCGAGGGGAGGGGAGGGCAATGAGCAGTTCTTC. This sequence encodes CASRGGEGNEQFF.

The V gene is TRBV21-1, the J gene TRBJ1-1. TRBV21-1 is assigned pseudogene status. CDR3 length equals 15 residues. In nucleotides, the CDR3 is TGTGCCAGCAGCAAAGCGACAGACAGGAACACTGAAGCTTTCTTT. Protein: CASSKATDRNTEAFF.

This clonotype has at least ten counts. The rearrangement uses TRBV2 and TRBJ2-3; D could derive from TRBD1 or TRBD2 (5 bases each). This CDR3 is 15 amino acids long. CDR1 is SNHLY, CDR2 FYNNEI, per germline. V lost 6 bases to trimming and J lost 4 bases, with 17 bases between them. For the CDR3, the DNA is TGTGCCAGCAGGGGGACCAGCGCTCGGTCAGATACGCAGTATTTT. Translation: CASRGTSARSDTQYF.

This clonotype has more than one count but fewer than ten. The chain recombines TRBV12-3 or TRBV12-4 with TRBJ2-1; TRBD1 matches 8 bases. V shed 4 bases and J 3 bases; nucleotides not matched to a gene: 8. The CDR3 is made up of 16 amino acids. The CDR3 protein is CASSSGDRGIYNEQFF. The DNA for the CDR3 is TGTGCCAGCAGTTCGGGCGACAGGGGAATCTACAATGAGCAGTTCTTC.

In this sample, this clonotype turned up a few times. The rearrangement uses TRBV4-2 and TRBJ2-3; D not resolved. V dropped 2 bases and J dropped 8 bases, with 5 bases sitting between them. The length of the CDR3 is 11 residues. Germline loops: CDR1 LGHNA, CDR2 YNFKEQ. The CDR3 sequence is CASSQLGTQYF. The DNA for the CDR3 is TGTGCCAGCAGCCAACTGGGTACGCAGTATTTT.

The V and J genes are TRBV11-1 and TRBJ2-1, with D perhaps matching TRBD2 (5 bases). There are 15 residues in the CDR3. Germline loops: CDR1 SGHAT, CDR2 FQDESV (reference sequence). Trimming removed 5 bases at V and 8 bases at J, with 19 bases between. DNA of the CDR3: TGTGCCAGCAGCAGAAGGCTAGCCGCAAGGGATGAGCAGTTCTTC. It codes for CASSRRLAARDEQFF.

This clonotype occurred a few times. The chain carries TRBV29-1 and TRBJ2-1; the match to TRBD1 covers 8 bases. Germline loops: CDR1 SQVTM, CDR2 ANQGSEA. This CDR3 has 16 amino acids. The J segment lost 7 bases and the V segment lost 4 bases, leaving 15 bases of the junction unmatched. CDR3 in DNA: TGCAGCGTTGGGGGCCTCCGGGACAGGTCGTTAAATGAGCAGTTCTTC. Its protein product is CSVGGLRDRSLNEQFF.

The J gene is TRBJ2-5, the V gene TRBV3-1, with 8 bases lining up with TRBD1. The CDR3 covers 15 residues. Germline-derived CDR1 and CDR2 are LGHDT and YNNKEL (reference sequence). V was clipped by 4 bases and J by 2 bases; unmatched bases: 6. The CDR3 DNA reads TGTGCCAGCAGCCTGGACAGGGTGTTACAAGAGACCCAGTACTTC. This gives the protein CASSLDRVLQETQYF.

This clonotype was counted only a few times. This chain connects TRBV11-2 to TRBJ1-1; maybe TRBD1 (5 bases). Germline lookup yields CDR1 SGHAT and CDR2 FQNNGV. This CDR3 is 14 amino acids long. Trimming cost V 7 bases and J 0 bases, with 12 bases left between them. The DNA for the CDR3 is TGTGCCAGCACCAGGTGGGGCATGAACACTGAAGCTTTCTTT. It specifies CASTRWGMNTEAFF.

The V and J genes are TRBV6-5 and TRBJ2-2; TRBD1 is a possible D gene (6 bases). V gave up 2 bases and J gave up 5 bases, with 9 bases separating them. Germline CDR1 MNHEY, CDR2 SVGAGI. This CDR3 is 14 amino acids long. In DNA form, the CDR3 reads TGTGCCAGCAGTTACGTACAGGGAACCGGGGAGCTGTTTTTT. Residues: CASSYVQGTGELFF.

V usage is TRBV24-1 and J usage is TRBJ2-7; 11 nucleotides match TRBD2. The germline V gene encodes CDR1 KGHDR and CDR2 SFDVKD. CDR3 length: 14 amino acids. V was clipped by 3 bases and J by 7 bases; unmatched bases: 4. CDR3 residues: CATSDGLAGGEQYF. CDR3 DNA sequence: TGTGCCACCAGTGATGGGCTAGCGGGAGGTGAGCAGTACTTC.

V gene TRBV12-3 or TRBV12-4 combines with J gene TRBJ2-1; D gene unclear. The CDR3 contains 15 residues. The germline V and J ends were trimmed by 5 bases and 0 bases, with 11 bases remaining between them. The CDR3 coding sequence is TGTGCCAGCAGTCCGACGGCCAGCTCCTACAATGAGCAGTTCTTC. Its translation: CASSPTASSYNEQFF.

This clonotype was detected only a few times. The chain uses TRBV5-6 and TRBJ2-1; 9 nucleotides match TRBD2. The V and J ends lost 3 bases and 3 bases, in that order; junction bases with no gene match: 7. Germline values: CDR1 SGHDT, CDR2 YYEEEE. The CDR3 sequence is 16 residues long. Here the CDR3 reads CASSSALAGFYNEQFF. CDR3 bases: TGTGCCAGCAGCTCTGCCCTAGCGGGATTCTACAATGAGCAGTTCTTC. Combining the CDR3 with reference TRBV5-6 and TRBJ2-1 gives the whole variable domain DAGVTQSPTHLIKTRGQQVTLRCSPKSGHDTVSWYQQALGQGPQFIFQYYEEEERQRGNFPDRFSGHQFPNYSSELNVNALLLGDSALYLCASSSALAGFYNEQFFGPGTRLTVL.

The gene calls are TRBV24-1 and TRBJ2-2; D not certain. CDR3 size: 16 residues. Trimming stripped 2 bases from V and 7 bases from J, with 16 bases between. CDR1 and CDR2 (germline): KGHDR, SFDVKD. The CDR3 bases are TGTGCCACCAGTGATTACAACAGTGAAGGGAACGGGGAGCTGTTTTTT. This codes for CATSDYNSEGNGELFF.

The table lists this clonotype with a few counts. The chain links TRBV5-1 to TRBJ1-2; a weak D match, TRBD1 (6 bases). Germline V CDR1 and CDR2: SGHRS, YFSETQ. The CDR3 consists of 13 residues. Trimming took off 4 bases at V and 6 bases at J, with 13 bases between the two ends. The DNA of the CDR3 is TGCGCCAGCAGCCCCTCCAGGGGAGATGGCTACACCTTC. It is translated as CASSPSRGDGYTF.

The chain couples TRBV2 to TRBJ1-2, with D hard to call. This CDR3 spans 13 amino acids. V was clipped by 4 bases and J by 6 bases, with 12 bases between them. Germline V gives CDR1 SNHLY, CDR2 FYNNEI. CDR3 in DNA: TGTGCCAGCAGTGTAACCGGGTTTCATGGCTACACCTTC. This translates into CASSVTGFHGYTF.

The V gene is TRBV20-1, the J gene TRBJ2-7, with 9 bases lining up with TRBD2. V dropped 5 bases and J dropped 0; count of bases not matched to a gene: 14. This CDR3 contains 17 residues. Germline CDR1 DFQATT, CDR2 SNEGSKA (reference sequence). The CDR3 sequence is CSAYLRPSGKLSYEQYF. For the CDR3, the DNA is TGCAGTGCTTACTTGCGGCCTAGCGGGAAACTCTCCTACGAGCAGTACTTC.

This clonotype was seen a few times. The J gene is TRBJ2-7, the V gene TRBV4-2; the D call may be TRBD1 or TRBD2 (5 bases each). The V end was cut by 4 bases, the J end by 4 bases, with 14 bases between. The CDR3 covers 14 residues. In germline, CDR1 is LGHNA, CDR2 YNFKEQ. The DNA of the CDR3 is TGTGCCAGCAGCCCCGGGGCGGAAACGTACGAGCAGTACTTC. As protein: CASSPGAETYEQYF.